These 15 T cell receptor beta chains share one sample of origin, sequenced in a study of identical twins. TCRdb used MiXCR to reprocess the 5' RACE reads, holding one entry per CDR3 protein. The data contain approximately 700,000 distinct CDR3 sequences, around 5.7% of them seen just once; the ten biggest clones take up 1.5% to 2%. Sequenced input: naive T cells sorted from blood. The receptors derive from a man between 18 and 29 years old in good health.

In this sample, this clonotype turned up many times. The V call is TRBV2, the J call TRBJ2-5, with TRBD1 as a possible D gene (6 bases). V was trimmed by 6 bases and J by 5 bases, leaving 13 bases between them. This CDR3 spans 13 amino acids. Germline loops: CDR1 SNHLY, CDR2 FYNNEI. Written as DNA, the CDR3 is TGTGCCAGCAGCCCAGGGGTAGGGGAGACCCAGTACTTC. This translates into CASSPGVGETQYF. Complete variable domain (other parts from reference TRBV2 and TRBJ2-5): EPEVTQTPSHQVTQMGQEVILRCVPISNHLYFYWYRQILGQKVEFLVSFYNNEISEKSEIFDDQFSVERPDGSNFTLKIRSTKLEDSAMYFCASSPGVGETQYFGPGTRLLVL.

This clonotype occurred a few times. CDR3: CAAGQQFF. The DNA for the CDR3 is TGTGCCGCTGGCCAGCAGTTCTTC. The chain has TRBV7-9 and TRBJ2-1; no clear D gene. The CDR3 sequence is 8 residues long. V was clipped by 11 bases and J by 11 bases, with 7 bases between them. Germline CDR1 SEHNR, CDR2 FQNEAQ (reference sequence).

This clonotype came up many times. The rearrangement joins TRBV10-3 to TRBJ2-2; 9 bases are shared with TRBD1. Germline V gene lookup returns CDR1 ENHRY and CDR2 SYGVKD. There are 15 residues in the CDR3. Trimming at V came to 10 bases and at J to 4 bases, leaving 10 bases not matched to a gene. The CDR3 here is CATTHDRGATGELFF. Written as DNA, the CDR3 is TGTGCCACCACTCATGACAGGGGGGCCACCGGGGAGCTGTTTTTT.

The chain links TRBV6-6 to TRBJ2-2, with TRBD1 matching 8 bases. J gave up 7 bases and V 9 bases, and 7 bases lay outside the gene matches. Germline lookup yields CDR1 MNHNY and CDR2 SVGAGI (reference sequence). This CDR3 is 13 amino acids long. This CDR3 is CASDHRGVGELFF. In DNA, the CDR3 is TGTGCCAGTGACCACAGGGGGGTCGGGGAGCTGTTTTTT.

V is TRBV20-1 and J is TRBJ1-1; no clear D. Deletions cut 3 bases from V and 0 bases from J, with 11 bases between. Germline lookup yields CDR1 DFQATT and CDR2 SNEGSKA (reference sequence). The CDR3 loop spans 14 amino acids. The CDR3 is CSARGRAMNTEAFF. CDR3 sequence (DNA): TGCAGTGCTAGGGGGAGGGCCATGAACACTGAAGCTTTCTTT.

Ten or more counts support this clonotype. The CDR3 coding sequence is TGCAGCGTCCAGCGGGAGGGGTCAGGCTCCACCGGGGAGCTGTTTTTT. Its protein is CSVQREGSGSTGELFF. The chain has TRBV29-1 and TRBJ2-2; 10 bases align to TRBD2. Germline trimming cut 6 bases from V and 4 bases from J; bases unmatched to any gene: 11. CDR1 and CDR2 from the germline V gene are SQVTM and ANQGSEA. The CDR3 sequence is 16 residues long.

The V and J genes are TRBV5-1 and TRBJ2-1, with D possibly being TRBD2 (6 bases). Germline V gene lookup returns CDR1 SGHRS and CDR2 YFSETQ. V was clipped by 0 bases and J by 5 bases, with 15 bases between them. CDR3 size: 16 residues. CDR3: CASSLVVGGGDNEQFF. The CDR3 region has the DNA TGCGCCAGCAGCTTGGTAGTGGGAGGTGGAGACAATGAGCAGTTCTTC.

This clonotype appeared many times. This chain links TRBV7-2 with TRBJ1-1; D ambiguous. There are 14 residues in the CDR3. The V end was cut by 3 bases, the J end by 5 bases, with 13 bases between. Germline V gene lookup returns CDR1 SGHTA and CDR2 FQGNSA. The CDR3 loop reads CASSFRLSGTEAFF. The DNA of the CDR3 is TGTGCCAGCAGCTTCCGTCTCTCCGGAACTGAAGCTTTCTTT.

This clonotype was counted only a few times. The rearrangement joins TRBV10-3 to TRBJ2-2, with 10 bases lining up with TRBD1. CDR3 length: 16 residues. The germline V gene encodes CDR1 ENHRY and CDR2 SYGVKD. V lost 6 bases to trimming and J lost 7 bases; unmatched junction nucleotides: 11. The CDR3, as DNA: TGTGCCATCAGCGCATCGGGACAGGGGTATGGCGGGGAGCTGTTTTTT. This translates into CAISASGQGYGGELFF.

This clonotype came up many times. The rearrangement joins TRBV12-3 or TRBV12-4 to TRBJ2-5, with TRBD1 matching 7 bases. The CDR3 spans 13 residues. J lost 2 bases, V lost 5 bases, and 2 bases had no gene match. CDR3 DNA sequence: TGTGCCAGCAGTCTGGACAGGCAAGAGACCCAGTACTTC. It codes for CASSLDRQETQYF.

This clonotype has just a few counts. The rearrangement uses TRBV12-3 or TRBV12-4 and TRBJ1-3; D unclear. This CDR3 region has 14 residues. V was clipped by 10 bases and J by 4 bases, with 17 bases between them. In DNA, the CDR3 is TGTGCCACCTCCCCCCCAACAGCCGGAAACACCATATATTTT. Translating gives CATSPPTAGNTIYF.

This clonotype occurred many times. The V call is TRBV28, the J call TRBJ2-5; 10 bases align to TRBD2. CDR1 MDHEN and CDR2 SYDVKM come from the germline V gene. This CDR3 contains 19 residues. V lost 6 bases, J lost 2 bases, and 18 bases stayed unmatched. CDR3 in amino acids: CASRLGPGLAFRSQETQYF. DNA for the CDR3: TGTGCCAGCAGACTAGGCCCGGGACTAGCGTTTCGGAGTCAAGAGACCCAGTACTTC.

At least ten counts were recorded for this clonotype. J is TRBJ2-1 and V is TRBV6-2 or TRBV6-3; D is uncertain. V was shortened by 6 bases and J by 9 bases, with 12 bases between the two germline ends. There are 12 residues in the CDR3. Germline V gene sequence: CDR1 MNHEY, CDR2 SVGEGT. CDR3 sequence: CASSLDRPEQFF. In nucleotides, the CDR3 is TGTGCCAGCAGCCTCGACCGACCTGAGCAGTTCTTC.

The sample holds many counts of this clonotype. The gene calls are TRBV5-6 and TRBJ2-4; D could derive from TRBD1 or TRBD2 (5 bases each). CDR1 is SGHDT, CDR2 YYEEEE, per germline. The CDR3 loop spans 10 amino acids. The germline V and J ends were trimmed by 2 bases and 13 bases, with 7 bases remaining between them. The CDR3 loop reads CASSFRDQYF. Here the CDR3 DNA reads TGTGCCAGCAGCTTCCGGGACCAGTACTTC.

This clonotype was detected ten times or more. The J gene is TRBJ2-7, the V gene TRBV6-2 or TRBV6-3; 9 bases are a match to TRBD2. The V gene's germline CDR1 is MNHEY and CDR2 SVGEGT. The CDR3 is made up of 19 amino acids. V lost 3 bases to trimming and J lost 0 bases; unmatched junction nucleotides: 15. The CDR3 coding sequence is TGTGCCAGCAGTTATGAGCTTGCGGGAGGGCCACTCCCCTCCTACGAGCAGTACTTC. It codes for CASSYELAGGPLPSYEQYF.